This T cell receptor (beta chain) was documented in a study of shared T cell receptors in the human thymus (dated by TCRdb to the early 2020s). For context, the study as a whole: The study investigated the way shared, self-reactive T-cell receptor alpha chains are produced in the human thymus.

The CDR3 covers 19 residues, taking in both the cysteine and the phenylalanine. The sequence is cut down to CDR3 DNA, 57 bases in frame from base 1. CDR1 is given as SNHLY and CDR2 as FYNNEI, both from the germline V gene. V and J are trimmed by 6 bases and 9 bases, and the gene matches miss 22 bases of the junction. Receptors were amplified or captured by the immunoSEQ multiplex PCR assay. Sourced from immuneACCESS, this table was stored by TCRdb with only in-frame sequences that have V and J called. A share of the clones is absent; for the studies checked, an unresolved V gene accounts for under half, and the remainder has no known explanation. This sample is represented by approximately 490,000 clones; around 82% of them were singletons. The ten top clones hold about 0.013% of the sample. In the case of this clone: Its antigen has not been determined. It has no much larger one-base neighbor in the sample; base qualities were not kept.

The same sample was also used in a study of human thymus T cells. Drawing on the second study: The donors were immunologically healthy infants in Finland who had open corrective cardiac surgery for congenital heart defects. Thymus tissue was collected as surgical resects that were removed during corrective cardiac surgery. Biased V and J gene segment usage appeared to be present in both thymic and peripheral blood repertoires. The related research found that thymic TCR repertoires overlapped highly between unrelated individuals. The study used fewer than ten infant thymus samples plus four related peripheral blood samples to characterize TCR alpha and beta repertoires. The cohort included six male and two female infants, with donor ages spanning 7 to 244 days. Thymocytes were released mechanically from tissue and stored at -70 °C as pellets of roughly 9-31 million cells. A QIAsymphony instrument was used to extract genomic DNA from the frozen cell pellets. The immunoSEQ multiplex PCR assay was used to amplify the TCRB and TCRAD loci from a standardized amount of quality-controlled genomic DNA. The amplicons spanned the V(D)J region and were long enough to cover the CDR3 and allow V and J genes to be identified. The commercial immunoSEQ service was used to sequence amplicons on an Illumina platform. Corrections for primer bias and sequencing errors followed previously described methods, while TCRAD and TCRB definitions were based on the IMGT database. Repertoires were analysed with immunoSEQ Analyzer 3.0 and VDJTools, covering basic statistics, V/J segment usage, diversity estimates, rarefaction and pairwise overlap. Diversity was estimated with Chao1, ChaoE, Efron-Thisted, Shannon and inverse Simpson indices, and also on datasets down-sampled to the smallest sample. Repertoire overlap used strict matching of CDR3 nucleotide sequence, V gene and J gene, with Jaccard-based multidimensional scaling clustering. On average, thymus samples gave roughly 740,000 unique TCRB clonotypes, whereas blood samples gave roughly 86,000.

The sequence links TRBV2 to TRBJ2-3; 12 bases in the middle match TRBD2. Sequenced: thymocytes. The TCR originated in a boy younger than two with a congenital heart defect. Donor details come from another sample of the same person, matched by shared clones. The DNA sequence follows: TGTGCCAGCAGCGGGCGGACAGGGAGAGGGCTAGCGGGAGGGGACACGCAGTATTTT. Its protein is CASSGRTGRGLAGGDTQYF.